A single T cell receptor beta chain is shown here with its context. Using immunoSEQ multiplex PCR, the repertoire was profiled, and TCRdb retains in-frame clones only, with some absent. Among about 110,000 clones, about 89% were seen once, and the ten largest hold roughly a sixth. V lost 5 bases and J lost 6; bases outside the gene matches: 9. The CDR3 runs to 14 residues. Germline CDR1 and CDR2: MNHEY and SVGAGI. This sample is part of a study of control samples from healthy donors and cancer patients. This clonotype was obtained from a woman aged 50 to 60 in good health. The chain is built from TRBV6-5 and TRBJ1-2; the match to TRBD1 covers 7 bases. Specimen: blood. This chain's CDR3 is CASSHQGGGDGYTF. The CDR3 region has the DNA TGTGCCAGCAGTCACCAGGGGGGTGGCGATGGCTACACCTTC.